The 24 T cell receptor beta chains given below trace back to one sample, sequenced in a study of cytomegalovirus exposure and HLA in healthy donors. PCR involved 60 Vbeta and 13 Jbeta primers. TCRdb's copy holds only in-frame clones and misses some; the assay was immunoSEQ multiplex PCR. This table holds roughly 110,000 clones, more than 60% found once. The specimen sequenced was PBMCs. The receptors here all came from a man aged 35 to 55 in good health and CMV-seronegative.

This rearrangement joins TRBV11-2 to TRBJ1-1; D ambiguous. This CDR3 region has 16 residues. The germline gives CDR1 SGHAT, CDR2 FQNNGV. V lost 5 bases and J 0 bases, leaving 16 bases between the germline ends. Here the CDR3 reads CASSPPRGGLNTEAFF. In nucleotides, the CDR3 is TGTGCCAGCAGCCCCCCCCGGGGAGGATTGAACACTGAAGCTTTCTTT.

The V gene is TRBV7-3, the J gene TRBJ2-5, with TRBD1 matching over 7 bases. V shed 5 bases, J shed 3 bases, and the junction held 9 bases outside the gene matches. The CDR3 is 15 amino acids. Germline values: CDR1 SGHTA, CDR2 FQGTGA. The CDR3 loop reads CASSQMGTEEETQYF. The DNA for the CDR3 is TGTGCCAGCAGCCAAATGGGGACAGAGGAAGAGACCCAGTACTTC.

The genes are TRBV18 and TRBJ1-2; D is perhaps TRBD1 (6 bases). Germline loops: CDR1 KGHSH, CDR2 LQKENI. With 4 bases removed from V and 8 bases from J, the gap between germline ends came to 11 bases. The CDR3 length is 12 residues. The CDR3 sequence: CASSLTGPGYTF. CDR3 sequence (DNA): TGTGCCAGCTCACTTACAGGGCCCGGCTACACCTTC.

The V call is TRBV5-1, the J call TRBJ2-7; D is perhaps TRBD2 (7 bases). V was clipped by 4 bases and J by 3 bases, with 17 bases between them. The CDR3 is 15 residues long. Germline CDR1 and CDR2: SGHRS and YFSETQ. CDR3 DNA: TGCGCCAGCAGCAAACTGGGAGGGGACAACTACGAGCAGTACTTC. It specifies CASSKLGGDNYEQYF. Using reference TRBV5-1 and TRBJ2-7 for the parts outside the CDR3, the full variable domain is KAGVTQTPRYLIKTRGQQVTLSCSPISGHRSVSWYQQTPGQGLQFLFEYFSETQRNKGNFPGRFSGRQFSNSRSEMNVSTLELGDSALYLCASSKLGGDNYEQYFGPGTRLTVT.

CDR3 residues: CASSPIPSLDYNYGYTF. Written as DNA, the CDR3 is TGCGCCAGCAGCCCTATCCCCTCCTTGGACTATAACTATGGCTACACCTTC. The chain recombines TRBV4-1 with TRBJ1-2; D not certain. This CDR3 contains 17 residues. Trimming took 4 bases from V and 1 from J, leaving 19 bases between them. CDR1 and CDR2 from the germline V gene are MGHRA and YSYEKL.

The chain joins TRBV28 to TRBJ1-6; D is possibly TRBD1 (5 bases). The V gene's germline CDR1 is MDHEN and CDR2 SYDVKM. The CDR3 is made up of 14 amino acids. V was cut by 7 bases and J by 7 bases, with 14 bases left in between. This CDR3 reads CASTWGRGNSPLHF. In DNA form, the CDR3 reads TGTGCCAGCACCTGGGGACGGGGGAATTCACCCCTCCACTTT. Full variable domain (rest looked up from reference TRBV28 and TRBJ1-6): DVKVTQSSRYLVKRTGEKVFLECVQDMDHENMFWYRQDPGLGLRLIYFSYDVKMKEKGDIPEGYSVSREKKERFSLILESASTNQTSMYLCASTWGRGNSPLHFGNGTRLTVT.

This chain links TRBV21-1 with TRBJ1-3; no DNA check was done on the table's D call, TRBD1. TRBV21-1 is described as a pseudogene. CDR3 length equals 18 residues. The chain's CDR3 is CASSKTRTGTISGNTIYF. The CDR3 coding sequence is TGTGCCAGCAGCAAAACTCGGACAGGGACAATCTCTGGAAACACCATATATTTT.

The CDR3, as DNA: TGCGCCAGCAGCTTTAGGTCAACCTCAGGGACCGGGGAGCTGTTTTTT. Its translation: CASSFRSTSGTGELFF. The genes are TRBV5-1 and TRBJ2-2; TRBD1 might be the D (5 bases). V lost 2 bases to trimming and J lost 5 bases, with 16 bases between them. From germline, CDR1 is SGHRS and CDR2 YFSETQ. This CDR3 has 16 amino acids.

This clone was seen only a few times. V is TRBV4-1 and J is TRBJ2-7, with D maybe TRBD2 (5 bases). The CDR3 is 13 amino acids. Trimming stripped 2 bases from V and 10 bases from J, with 15 bases between. CDR1 is MGHRA, CDR2 YSYEKL, per germline. CDR3 sequence (DNA): TGCGCCAGCAGCCAATCCTGGACTGCCAAACAGTACTTC. It yields the protein CASSQSWTAKQYF.

This chain joins TRBV5-6 and TRBJ2-7; 14 nucleotides agree with TRBD2. Germline lookup yields CDR1 SGHDT and CDR2 YYEEEE. This CDR3 spans 15 amino acids. The ends lost 3 bases at V and 3 bases at J; junction bases unmatched: 2. The DNA for the CDR3 is TGTGCCAGCAGCTACGGACTAGCGGGGGGCTACGAGCAGTACTTC. It translates to CASSYGLAGGYEQYF.

This clone occurred once. V is TRBV5-1 and J is TRBJ2-3; perhaps TRBD2 as D (7 bases). The CDR3 is made up of 13 amino acids. Trimming removed 0 bases from V and 10 bases from J, with 12 bases in between. Per germline, CDR1 SGHRS and CDR2 YFSETQ. CDR3 sequence (DNA): TGCGCCAGCAGCTTGGAAACAGGGAGGGCGCAGTATTTT. Protein sequence: CASSLETGRAQYF.

This clone was observed once. The chain carries TRBV7-3 and TRBJ2-1; 9 bases are a match to TRBD2. V lost 2 bases, J lost 6 bases, and 2 bases stayed unmatched. The CDR3 covers 14 residues. CDR1 is SGHTA and CDR2 is FQGTGA in the germline V gene. The CDR3 loop is CASSLAGGVNEQFF. DNA for the CDR3: TGTGCCAGCAGCTTAGCGGGGGGGGTCAATGAGCAGTTCTTC.

The CDR3 DNA reads TGTGCCAGCAGTTCATTAGCGGGGGGGTCCTACAATGAGCAGTTCTTC. This sequence encodes CASSSLAGGSYNEQFF. The chain has TRBV27 and TRBJ2-1; 11 bases align to TRBD2. From germline, CDR1 is MNHEY and CDR2 SMNVEV (reference sequence). This CDR3 is 16 amino acids long. V gave up 4 bases and J gave up 1 base; unmatched junction bases: 3.

This clone was seen more than once but under ten times. This sequence joins TRBV27 and TRBJ1-3, with TRBD1 matching over 8 bases. V trimming: 2 bases; J trimming: 0 bases; junction bases outside the gene matches: 6. The CDR3 length is 17 residues. The germline V gene encodes CDR1 MNHEY and CDR2 SMNVEV (reference sequence). The CDR3 is CASSLSGQGFSGNTIYF. The CDR3 DNA reads TGTGCCAGCAGTTTAAGCGGACAGGGTTTCTCTGGAAACACCATATATTTT.

This clone has just a few counts. The rearrangement uses TRBV7-9 and TRBJ1-1; D perhaps matches TRBD1 (6 bases). V shed 1 base and J shed 6 bases, with 15 bases lying between them. This CDR3 contains 15 residues. Germline V gene data show CDR1 as SEHNR and CDR2 as FQNEAQ (reference sequence). In DNA, the CDR3 is TGTGCCAGCAGCTTAGTCAGGGGCTCTGCCGCTGAAGCTTTCTTT. Encoded protein: CASSLVRGSAAEAFF.

The V call is TRBV9, the J call TRBJ2-3; 11 bases are a match to TRBD2. Germline CDR1 and CDR2: SGDLS and YYNGEE. CDR3 size: 17 residues. With V trimmed by 3 bases and J by 6 bases, 12 bases remained unmatched. The CDR3 here is CASSDTRSGGARDTQYF. The DNA for the CDR3 is TGTGCCAGCAGCGACACTCGTAGCGGGGGGGCTCGGGATACGCAGTATTTT.

The chain is built from TRBV18 and TRBJ2-1; the D is unclear. The CDR3 loop spans 16 amino acids. Germline V CDR1 and CDR2: KGHSH, LQKENI. V dropped 0 bases and J dropped 3 bases, with 12 bases sitting between them. Here the CDR3 reads CASSPPGRSLYNEQFF. CDR3 nucleotides: TGTGCCAGCTCACCACCGGGCCGGTCTCTCTACAATGAGCAGTTCTTC.

The chain joins TRBV9 to TRBJ2-5; 7 bases fit TRBD2. The CDR3 loop spans 16 amino acids. In germline, CDR1 is SGDLS, CDR2 YYNGEE. V was pared by 4 bases and J by 5 bases, with 14 bases of the junction left unmatched. The CDR3 DNA follows: TGTGCCAGCAGCTCCGACCCAGCGGGGTATGTGGAGACCCAGTACTTC. Its protein product is CASSSDPAGYVETQYF.

V usage is TRBV6-1 and J usage is TRBJ2-7; possibly TRBD2 for D (6 bases). In germline, CDR1 is MNHNS, CDR2 SASEGT. Trimming took off 6 bases at V and 0 bases at J, with 15 bases between the two ends. This CDR3 is 15 amino acids long. In DNA, the CDR3 is TGTGCCAGCAGACGGCGGGGAGGAGGCTCCTACGAGCAGTACTTC. As protein: CASRRRGGGSYEQYF.

The CDR3 region has the DNA TGTGCCAGCAGATGGAGGCCGCTTGTCGGGGAGCTGTTTTTT. This codes for CASRWRPLVGELFF. This chain joins TRBV7-2 and TRBJ2-2; weak D call: TRBD2 (5 bases). Germline assignment: CDR1 SGHTA and CDR2 FQGNSA. The CDR3 has 14 residues. V lost 6 bases to trimming and J lost 7 bases, with 15 bases between them.

V and J are TRBV9 and TRBJ1-1; D gene ambiguous. Germline V gives CDR1 SGDLS, CDR2 YYNGEE. The CDR3 covers 13 residues. V was trimmed by 1 base and J by 3 bases, leaving 7 bases between them. Here the CDR3 DNA reads TGTGCCAGCAGCGTACAGTTGGACACTGAAGCTTTCTTT. This sequence encodes CASSVQLDTEAFF.

The V gene is TRBV7-3, the J gene TRBJ1-6, with 9 bases that match TRBD1. Germline V gene lookup returns CDR1 SGHTA and CDR2 FQGTGA. The CDR3 totals 14 residues. With 2 bases clipped from V and 10 bases from J, the junction kept 3 bases outside the gene matches. CDR3 DNA: TGTGCCAGCAGCTTATTGGGGACAGGGTCACCCCTCCACTTT. It yields the protein CASSLLGTGSPLHF.

In nucleotides, the CDR3 is TGTGCCAGTAGATACAGGGCTAGAGACACTGAAGCTTTCTTT. The encoded protein is CASRYRARDTEAFF. The V and J genes are TRBV19 and TRBJ1-1; possible D gene TRBD1, 6 bases. The CDR3 is made up of 14 amino acids. Germline CDR1 reads LNHDA; CDR2 reads SQIVND (reference sequence). Trimming took 6 bases from V and 3 from J, leaving 14 bases between them.

Regarding this clone: One end of the junction varies from germline; a read error may be responsible. The chain recombines TRBV7-9 with TRBJ2-7; 9 bases fit TRBD1. The CDR3 is made up of 18 amino acids. CDR1 is SEHNR and CDR2 is FQNEAQ in the germline V gene (reference sequence). Here the CDR3 DNA reads TGTTCCAGCAGCCCCGGACCCGGGACAGGGAATAGCAACTACGAGCAGTACTTC. Translated, it gives CSSSPGPGTGNSNYEQYF.